This T cell receptor (beta chain) was found in a study of response to subunit inactivated influenza vaccine. Study outcomes and limitations: That few new T cells are recruited by each seasonal influenza vaccination was the authors' suggestion.

TCRdb re-called the RT-PCR reads with MiXCR, one entry per CDR3 protein. The sample has about 520,000 distinct CDR3 sequences, 6% to 9% seen once; the top ten hold around 13%. This clonotype has at least ten counts. Its specificity is not known. V was cut by 2 bases and J by 2 bases, with 11 bases left in between. Germline lookup yields CDR1 SGHRS and CDR2 YFSETQ. The CDR3 loop spans 14 amino acids. The sequencing used PBMCs from blood, collected roughly 24 months after vaccination. The chain has TRBV5-1 and TRBJ2-7; weak D call: TRBD1 (6 bases). The TCR was taken from a man aged 45 to 70 who received an inactivated influenza vaccine. CDR3 amino acids: CASSLRTDPYEQYF. The CDR3 DNA reads TGCGCCAGCAGCTTAAGGACAGATCCCTACGAGCAGTACTTC.